This T cell receptor (beta chain) comes out of a study of patients and donors after allogeneic stem cell transplantation. MiXCR, run by TCRdb on the RT-PCR reads, gives a single entry per CDR3 protein. The sample has about 40,000 distinct CDR3 sequences, under 40% seen once. The CDR3 extends over 13 amino acids. Unmatched junction bases numbered 5, after V lost 6 bases and J lost 9 bases. Sequencing was performed on blood, either unsorted or a sorted T cell fraction (not recorded which). V is TRBV12-3 or TRBV12-4 and J is TRBJ2-1; 10 bases align to TRBD2. The sequence came from a human donor who was either an allogeneic HSCT recipient or a stem cell or donor lymphocyte infusion donor (not recorded which). It is not recorded whose cells these are; they may come from a transplant donor. The CDR3 reads CASRVLAGAEQFF. CDR3 bases: TGTGCCAGCAGGGTCCTAGCGGGAGCTGAGCAGTTCTTC.